The rows below give T cell receptor beta chains drawn from one sample of a study of identifying expanded T cells in peripheral blood. Generated by immunoSEQ multiplex PCR, the TCRdb table keeps only in-frame clones and is missing some. Seen here are 75,000 to 95,000 clones, roughly 90% observed once, and the top ten hold 7% to 7.5%. The sequenced sample consisted of blood. These receptors all stem from a person between 18 and 69 years old in good health. Both conserved end residues are part of each CDR3. Fields, in order: D gene, V gene, J gene, clone size, CDR3 DNA, CDR3 protein. The D gene is left open where the match is weak. Not every row has a clone size; where given, it reads once, few, many or a size class.

>TRBD1|TRBV25-1|TRBJ1-4|once
TGTGCCAGCGGAGATAAGGGGGCTGGTAATGAAAAACTGTTTTTT
CASGDKGAGNEKLFF
>-|TRBV5-4|TRBJ2-6|-
TGTGCCAGCAGCTTGGAGGGGGCTGGGGCCAACGTCCTGACTTTC
CASSLEGAGANVLTF
>TRBD1|TRBV6-1|TRBJ1-2|-
TGTGCCAGCAGTGAAGCAACACCCAGACAGGGTAACTATGGCTACACCTTC
CASSEATPRQGNYGYTF
>TRBD1|TRBV7-9|TRBJ1-2|-
TGTGCCAGCAGCTTAGCCCCCACACGGGACAGCTATGGCTACACCTTC
CASSLAPTRDSYGYTF
>-|TRBV9|TRBJ1-1|once
TGTGCCAGCAGCGTAGAATGGGGGAGCACTGAAGCTTTCTTT
CASSVEWGSTEAFF
>-|TRBV27|TRBJ2-1|-
TGTGCCAGCAGTTTATCCCCCCTCTCGTTAAGGTACAATGAGCAGTTCTTC
CASSLSPLSLRYNEQFF
>-|TRBV13|TRBJ1-1|-
TGTGCCAGCAGCGCAAACACCCTTTACACTGAAGCTTTCTTT
CASSANTLYTEAFF
>-|TRBV7-9|TRBJ1-6|-
TGTGCCAGCAGCTTAGGGCTGATTTCACCCCTCCACTTT
CASSLGLISPLHF
>-|TRBV6-5|TRBJ1-4|-
TGTGCCAGCAGAAAACGGGACGGCTCTGAAAAACTGTTTTTT
CASRKRDGSEKLFF
>TRBD1|TRBV5-1|TRBJ2-7|once
TGCGCCAGCAGCTTTACAGGGGGTGCCTACGAGCAGTACTTC
CASSFTGGAYEQYF
>TRBD1|TRBV30|TRBJ1-4|-
TGTGCATCGGGACAGGGAGGCGAAAAACTGTTTTTT
CASGQGGEKLFF
>TRBD2|TRBV5-1|TRBJ2-5|-
TGCGCCAGCAGCTTGGTTCCCCCCAGACTAGCCCAAGAGACCCAGTACTTC
CASSLVPPRLAQETQYF
>-|TRBV5-1|TRBJ1-3|-
TGCGCCAGCAGCTTTGGACTCTCTGGAAACACCATATATTTT
CASSFGLSGNTIYF
>TRBD2|TRBV10-2|TRBJ2-5|few
TGCGCCAGTAGAGCCCAGACTAGCCCGGTGGTTCGGACCCAGTACTTC
CASRAQTSPVVRTQYF
>-|TRBV6-1|TRBJ1-1|-
TGTGCCAGCAGTGAAGCGCGGGGCCTGAACACTGAAGCTTTCTTT
CASSEARGLNTEAFF
>-|TRBV7-2|TRBJ2-7|-
TGTGCCAGCAGCTTAGCCGGGGGGCAGGCCGAGCAGTACTTC
CASSLAGGQAEQYF
>-|TRBV29-1|TRBJ2-5|-
TGCAGCGTGGGGGTTAGCGAAGAGACCCAGTACTTC
CSVGVSEETQYF
>-|TRBV6-6|TRBJ1-3|-
TGTGCCAGCAGAGGGGGTGACATTGCCCGAAACACCATATATTTT
CASRGGDIARNTIYF
>TRBD1|TRBV9|TRBJ2-1|-
TGTGCCAGCAGCGTAGAATGGACAGGGGGCTCCCGAGACTACAATGAGCAGTTCTTC
CASSVEWTGGSRDYNEQFF
>-|TRBV7-9|TRBJ2-5|-
TGTGCCAGCAGCTTAGATGGTGAAGAGACCCAGTACTTC
CASSLDGEETQYF
>-|TRBV7-2|TRBJ2-7|-
TGTGCCAGCAGCCCTTCCTACTACGAGCAGTACTTC
CASSPSYYEQYF
>-|TRBV5-6|TRBJ1-5|-
TGTGCCAGCAGCACATGGGGGAGGGCCGGCAATCAGCCCCAGCATTTT
CASSTWGRAGNQPQHF
>-|TRBV5-1|TRBJ1-1|-
TGCGCCAGCAGCTTGGTCAGGGGTAACACTGAAGCTTTCTTT
CASSLVRGNTEAFF
>-|TRBV2|TRBJ1-5|-
TGTGCCAGCAGCCTTCAGGGAGTTGGCAATCAGCCCCAGCATTTT
CASSLQGVGNQPQHF
>TRBD1|TRBV6-5|TRBJ1-2|-
TGTGCCAGCAGTTACTCGCGGGACAGCTATGGCTACACCTTC
CASSYSRDSYGYTF
>TRBD2|TRBV2|TRBJ2-5|-
TGTGCCAGCAGCCAAAATCAGGGACTAGCGGCTTTTTGGACCCAGTACTTC
CASSQNQGLAAFWTQYF
>-|TRBV27|TRBJ1-2|once
TGTGCCAGCAGTTTATCTCTGGGGTCGCCTGGCTACACCTTC
CASSLSLGSPGYTF
>-|TRBV14|TRBJ2-1|-
TGTGCCAGCAGCCAGGCTGGAACCCAGCAGTTCTTC
CASSQAGTQQFF
>-|TRBV6-1|TRBJ1-5|few
TGTGCCAGCAGTGAATCGATTGGAGATCATCAGCCCCAGCATTTT
CASSESIGDHQPQHF
>TRBD2|TRBV19|TRBJ2-1|-
TGTGCCAGTAGCCTACTGGGGACAGGCGTTATGCTAGCGGGAGAGGGCAGTGAGCAGTTCTTC
CASSLLGTGVMLAGEGSEQFF
>-|TRBV5-1|TRBJ2-7|-
TGCGCCAGCAGCTTGGCCCCCCTATCCGGGCTCGGCGAGCAGTACTTC
CASSLAPLSGLGEQYF
>-|TRBV27|TRBJ2-3|-
TGTGCCAGCAGTTTTGGAGTTCTGGATACGCAGTATTTT
CASSFGVLDTQYF
>-|TRBV19|TRBJ1-5|-
TGTGCCAGTAGTATAACCCGACCACCCCGCCAGCCCCAGCATTTT
CASSITRPPRQPQHF
>-|TRBV15|TRBJ2-3|-
TGTGCCACCAGCAGAGATCTTGGGACTCAAGATAATACGCAGTATTTT
CATSRDLGTQDNTQYF
>-|TRBV4-1|TRBJ2-7|-
TGCGCCAGCAGCCCAGAGGATGAACTCCGCGAGCAGTACTTC
CASSPEDELREQYF
>TRBD2|TRBV10-3|TRBJ2-5|-
TGTGCCATCGCAAGACTAGCGGGAGGGGGAGAGACCCAGTACTTC
CAIARLAGGGETQYF
>TRBD1|TRBV7-2|TRBJ1-1|-
TGTGCCAGCAGCCTCGACAGGGGAGCAACTGAAGCTTTCTTT
CASSLDRGATEAFF
>-|TRBV27|TRBJ1-2|-
TGTGCCAGCAGTTTAATGCCGCTTGGGGGAGGCTACACCTTC
CASSLMPLGGGYTF
>-|TRBV19|TRBJ1-1|-
TGTGCCAGTAAATGGGATGAGACTGAAGCTTTCTTT
CASKWDETEAFF
>-|TRBV19|TRBJ1-2|few
TGTGCCAGTAGTACGGGGAAGGCTAACTATGGCTACACCTTC
CASSTGKANYGYTF
>-|TRBV5-1|TRBJ1-2|-
TGCGCCAGCAGCCCCGGTGATGGCTACACCTTC
CASSPGDGYTF
>-|TRBV9|TRBJ1-1|few
TGTGCCAGCAGCGTAGAAGGGGGACAGAACACTGAAGCTTTCTTT
CASSVEGGQNTEAFF
>-|TRBV7-8|TRBJ1-2|-
TGTGCCAGCAGCTTAGTCGCCAGTAAGGCTAACTATGGCTACACCTTC
CASSLVASKANYGYTF
>-|TRBV9|TRBJ2-1|-
TGTGCCAGCAGCGTAGCTGCCAGGTGGAATGAGCAGTTCTTC
CASSVAARWNEQFF
>TRBD1|TRBV6-1|TRBJ1-5|-
TGTGCCAGCAGTGAACAGGGGGGCTTCGGGTATAGCAATCAGCCCCAGCATTTT
CASSEQGGFGYSNQPQHF